These T cell receptor beta chains were read from a single sample in a study of blood T cell repertoires in COVID-19. TCRdb keeps only in-frame clones here, not all; method: immunoSEQ multiplex PCR. The sample includes over 300,000 clones, 70% to 90% of them seen just once. Sequencing was performed on PBMCs or T cells enriched from blood (not recorded which). The receptors were gathered from a woman aged 35 to 49 who had recovered from COVID-19. CDR3s include the opening cysteine and the closing phenylalanine or tryptophan. D genes are given only for firm matches. Not all rows give a size; the values are once, few, many and, for expanded clones, a class.

D: NA
J: TRBJ2-2
V: TRBV5-1
size: NA
CDR3: CASSLSMEGYTGELFF
DNA: TGCGCCAGCAGCTTGTCTATGGAGGGATACACCGGGGAGCTGTTTTTT

D: NA
J: TRBJ1-5
V: TRBV7-2
size: once
CDR3: CASSLDREKPQHF
DNA: TGTGCCAGCAGCTTAGACAGGGAGAAGCCCCAGCATTTT

D: TRBD1
J: TRBJ1-3
V: TRBV19
size: once
CDR3: CASSAQGTGNTIYF
DNA: TGTGCCAGTAGTGCACAGGGGACTGGAAACACCATATATTTT

D: TRBD1
J: TRBJ1-2
V: TRBV7-9
size: NA
CDR3: CASSVQGKDHYGYTF
DNA: TGTGCCAGCAGCGTACAGGGGAAGGACCACTATGGCTACACCTTC

D: NA
J: TRBJ1-2
V: TRBV12-3/TRBV12-4
size: once
CDR3: CASSLSPQYGYTF
DNA: TGTGCCAGCAGTTTAAGCCCACAGTATGGCTACACCTTC

D: NA
J: TRBJ1-1
V: TRBV7-8
size: NA
CDR3: CASSLEGWALEAFF
DNA: TGTGCCAGCAGCTTAGAGGGGTGGGCACTTGAAGCTTTCTTT

D: NA
J: TRBJ1-2
V: TRBV3-1/TRBV3-2
size: NA
CDR3: CASSLRYYGYTF
DNA: TGTGCCAGCAGCCTCCGTTATTATGGCTACACCTTC

D: NA
J: TRBJ1-3
V: TRBV9
size: NA
CDR3: CASSVGGGSGNTIYF
DNA: TGTGCCAGCAGCGTAGGGGGGGGCTCTGGAAACACCATATATTTT

D: NA
J: TRBJ1-1
V: TRBV7-9
size: NA
CDR3: CASTSVENTEAFF
DNA: TGTGCCAGCACCTCGGTAGAGAACACTGAAGCTTTCTTT

D: TRBD2
J: TRBJ2-1
V: TRBV27
size: NA
CDR3: CASSLAIAGLYNEQFF
DNA: TGTGCCAGCAGTTTAGCAATAGCGGGGTTATACAATGAGCAGTTCTTC

D: NA
J: TRBJ1-1
V: TRBV5-4
size: NA
CDR3: CASSLKVQNTEAFF
DNA: TGTGCCAGCAGCTTGAAAGTACAGAACACTGAAGCTTTCTTT

D: NA
J: TRBJ2-7
V: TRBV4-3
size: once
CDR3: CASSQDARPRSHEQYF
DNA: TGCGCCAGCAGCCAAGATGCGAGGCCCCGGAGCCACGAGCAGTACTTC

D: TRBD1
J: TRBJ1-1
V: TRBV27
size: once
CDR3: CARPGTGTRGGTEAFF
DNA: TGTGCCAGGCCCGGGACAGGAACCAGGGGGGGGACTGAAGCTTTCTTT

D: TRBD2
J: TRBJ2-3
V: TRBV9
size: NA
CDR3: CASSVSGVVTDTQYF
DNA: TGTGCCAGCAGCGTAAGCGGGGTTGTCACAGATACGCAGTATTTT

D: TRBD1
J: TRBJ2-4
V: TRBV7-9
size: once
CDR3: CASSSSSGGAKNIQYF
DNA: TGTGCCAGCAGCTCCTCCTCAGGGGGAGCCAAAAACATTCAGTACTTC

D: TRBD1
J: TRBJ2-7
V: TRBV20-1
size: NA
CDR3: CSATTGSEQYF
DNA: TGCAGTGCGACGACAGGGTCCGAGCAGTACTTC

D: TRBD1
J: TRBJ1-3
V: TRBV9
size: NA
CDR3: CASSVALPDRESGNTIYF
DNA: TGTGCCAGCAGCGTAGCCCTCCCGGACAGGGAGAGTGGAAACACCATATATTTT

D: TRBD1
J: TRBJ1-2
V: TRBV27
size: NA
CDR3: CASRFLETGGIYGYTF
DNA: TGTGCCAGCAGGTTTCTTGAGACAGGGGGCATCTATGGCTACACCTTC

D: NA
J: TRBJ2-1
V: TRBV18
size: NA
CDR3: CASSPGTIEYNEQFF
DNA: TGTGCCAGCTCACCCGGGACAATTGAATACAATGAGCAGTTCTTC

D: NA
J: TRBJ2-2
V: TRBV7-9
size: NA
CDR3: CASSFYGQITGELFF
DNA: TGTGCCAGCAGCTTTTACGGACAGATCACCGGGGAGCTGTTTTTT

D: TRBD2
J: TRBJ2-5
V: TRBV5-1
size: NA
CDR3: CASSLGSGGAGETQYF
DNA: TGCGCCAGCAGCTTGGGCAGCGGGGGGGCCGGGGAGACCCAGTACTTC

D: NA
J: TRBJ1-4
V: TRBV10-3
size: NA
CDR3: CAISAGRGRPGNEKLFF
DNA: TGTGCCATCAGTGCCGGGAGAGGAAGGCCGGGTAATGAAAAACTGTTTTTT

D: NA
J: TRBJ1-1
V: TRBV19
size: NA
CDR3: CASNRVNTEAFF
DNA: TGTGCCAGTAACAGGGTGAACACTGAAGCTTTCTTT

D: TRBD1
J: TRBJ1-2
V: TRBV28
size: NA
CDR3: CASSPRTGGGYTF
DNA: TGTGCCAGCAGCCCTCGGACAGGGGGCGGCTACACCTTC

D: NA
J: TRBJ1-2
V: TRBV27
size: NA
CDR3: CASSAGWGYTF
DNA: TGTGCCAGCAGTGCAGGGTGGGGCTACACCTTC

D: TRBD2
J: TRBJ2-1
V: TRBV4-1
size: NA
CDR3: CASSQVGGGVLNEQFF
DNA: TGCGCCAGCAGCCAAGTTGGCGGGGGGGTTCTCAATGAGCAGTTCTTC

D: TRBD2
J: TRBJ2-5
V: TRBV7-9
size: NA
CDR3: CASSRGSGGAGETQYF
DNA: TGTGCCAGCAGCCGTGGTAGCGGGGGGGCTGGAGAGACCCAGTACTTC

D: TRBD2
J: TRBJ2-7
V: TRBV9
size: NA
CDR3: CASSVSGTSAYEQYF
DNA: TGTGCCAGCAGCGTAAGTGGAACTAGCGCGTACGAGCAGTACTTC

D: NA
J: TRBJ2-1
V: TRBV24-1
size: NA
CDR3: CATSDPLQGTRNEQFF
DNA: TGTGCCACCAGTGATCCCCTCCAGGGGACGCGCAATGAGCAGTTCTTC

D: TRBD2
J: TRBJ2-3
V: TRBV3-1/TRBV3-2
size: NA
CDR3: CASSLWLAGQDTQYF
DNA: TGTGCCAGCAGCCTCTGGCTAGCGGGCCAAGATACGCAGTATTTT

D: NA
J: TRBJ1-1
V: TRBV6-5
size: once
CDR3: CASSYFRGNTEAFF
DNA: TGTGCCAGCAGTTACTTCAGGGGGAACACTGAAGCTTTCTTT

D: TRBD2
J: TRBJ2-7
V: TRBV11-2
size: NA
CDR3: CASSWGGNEQYF
DNA: TGTGCCAGCAGCTGGGGGGGGAACGAGCAGTACTTC

D: TRBD1
J: TRBJ2-1
V: TRBV7-3
size: NA
CDR3: CASSSWTGANEQFF
DNA: TGTGCCAGCAGCTCATGGACAGGGGCTAATGAGCAGTTCTTC

D: TRBD2
J: TRBJ2-1
V: TRBV9
size: few
CDR3: CASSVIAGGMWDEQFF
DNA: TGTGCCAGCAGCGTAATAGCGGGAGGGATGTGGGATGAGCAGTTCTTC

D: TRBD2
J: TRBJ2-1
V: TRBV7-2
size: NA
CDR3: CASGAGVYNEQFF
DNA: TGTGCCAGCGGAGCGGGAGTCTACAATGAGCAGTTCTTC

D: NA
J: TRBJ2-7
V: TRBV2
size: NA
CDR3: CASSSPGPRGREQYF
DNA: TGTGCCAGCAGTAGCCCTGGGCCTCGTGGGAGGGAGCAGTACTTC

D: NA
J: TRBJ1-6
V: TRBV5-1
size: NA
CDR3: CASSLYRGWNSPLHF
DNA: TGCGCCAGCAGCTTGTATCGAGGTTGGAATTCACCCCTCCACTTT

D: TRBD2
J: TRBJ2-1
V: TRBV6-2/TRBV6-3
size: NA
CDR3: CASSYSPSGRANEQFF
DNA: TGTGCCAGCAGTTACTCGCCTAGCGGGAGGGCAAATGAGCAGTTCTTC

D: NA
J: TRBJ1-5
V: TRBV19
size: NA
CDR3: CATRDGNQPQHF
DNA: TGTGCCACCCGCGACGGGAATCAGCCCCAGCATTTT

D: NA
J: TRBJ2-3
V: TRBV5-4
size: NA
CDR3: CASSFRTVGGDTQYF
DNA: TGTGCCAGCAGCTTCAGGACAGTTGGGGGAGATACGCAGTATTTT

D: TRBD2
J: TRBJ2-5
V: TRBV4-1
size: NA
CDR3: CASSHIAGQETQYF
DNA: TGCGCCAGCAGCCATATAGCGGGGCAAGAGACCCAGTACTTC